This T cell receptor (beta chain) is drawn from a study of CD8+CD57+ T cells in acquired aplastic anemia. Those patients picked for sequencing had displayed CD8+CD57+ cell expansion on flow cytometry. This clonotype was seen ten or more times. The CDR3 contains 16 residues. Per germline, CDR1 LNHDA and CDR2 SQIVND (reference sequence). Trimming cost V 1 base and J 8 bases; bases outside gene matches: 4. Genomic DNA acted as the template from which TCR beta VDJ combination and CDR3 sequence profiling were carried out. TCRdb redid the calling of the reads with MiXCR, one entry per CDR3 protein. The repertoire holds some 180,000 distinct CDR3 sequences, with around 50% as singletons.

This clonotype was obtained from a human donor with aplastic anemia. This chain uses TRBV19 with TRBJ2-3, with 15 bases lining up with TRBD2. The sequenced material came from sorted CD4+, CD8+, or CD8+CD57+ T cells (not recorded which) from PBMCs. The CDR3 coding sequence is TGTGCCAGTAGTATAGGGACTAGCGGGGGGGTAGGTACGCAGTATTTT. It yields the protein CASSIGTSGGVGTQYF.